Presented here are 17 T cell receptor beta chains from one specimen sequenced in a study of technical replicates of blood from a few donors. The protocol was immunoSEQ multiplex PCR, while the TCRdb copy is restricted to in-frame clones and leaves out a portion. In the table there are around 70,000 clones, under 98% of which are singletons. The sample comprised T cells isolated from PBMCs. These receptors were collected from a human donor in good health.

The DNA of the CDR3 is TGCGCCAGCAGAACGACAGCAGATAGCAATCAGCCCCAGCATTTT. Its translation is CASRTTADSNQPQHF. J is TRBJ1-5 and V is TRBV10-2; maybe TRBD1 (5 bases). Germline V gives CDR1 WSHSY, CDR2 SAAADI. This CDR3 spans 15 amino acids. V shed 6 bases and J shed 0 bases, with 12 bases lying between them.

The chain couples TRBV29-1 to TRBJ1-2, with D possibly being TRBD1 (6 bases). V was pared by 0 bases and J by 8 bases, with 19 bases between. This CDR3 region has 15 residues. Germline V lookup: CDR1 SQVTM, CDR2 ANQGSEA. The CDR3 here is CSVEDLAGADLGYTF. As DNA, the CDR3 is TGCAGCGTTGAAGATCTGGCAGGGGCCGATCTAGGCTACACCTTC.

This sequence joins TRBV15 and TRBJ2-2, with 7 bases fitting TRBD1. The germline CDR1 and CDR2 sequences are LNHNV and YYDKDF (reference sequence). V was pared by 4 bases and J by 7 bases, with 6 bases of the junction left unmatched. The CDR3 totals 14 residues. The CDR3 spells CATSTWDSSGELFF. CDR3 DNA sequence: TGTGCCACCAGCACCTGGGACAGCAGCGGGGAGCTGTTTTTT.

V gene TRBV4-3 combines with J gene TRBJ1-4; maybe TRBD1 (6 bases). The germline V and J ends were trimmed by 5 bases and 1 base, with 14 bases remaining between them. The CDR3 runs to 16 residues. Germline CDR1 and CDR2: LGHNA and YSLEER. The CDR3 bases are TGCGCCAGCAGCTTTAATACAGGGAAAACTAATGAAAAACTGTTTTTT. Encoded protein: CASSFNTGKTNEKLFF.

V is TRBV4-3 and J is TRBJ2-7; D unclear. Germline lookup yields CDR1 LGHNA and CDR2 YSLEER. The CDR3 loop spans 15 amino acids. Between the trimmed V and J ends, which lost 0 bases and 3 bases, there was a span of 12 bases. This chain's CDR3 is CASSQDYNADYEQYF. Written as DNA, the CDR3 is TGCGCCAGCAGCCAAGATTACAACGCCGACTACGAGCAGTACTTC.

V usage is TRBV27 and J usage is TRBJ2-3; D remains ambiguous. This CDR3 has 13 residues. Germline V lookup: CDR1 MNHEY, CDR2 SMNVEV (reference sequence). Trimming cost V 6 bases and J 0 bases, with 7 bases left between them. The CDR3 region is CASSLVSTDTQYF. The CDR3 DNA reads TGTGCCAGCAGCCTCGTCAGCACAGATACGCAGTATTTT.

The genes are TRBV28 and TRBJ2-3; 13 nucleotides align to TRBD2. The V gene's germline CDR1 is MDHEN and CDR2 SYDVKM. V lost 4 bases, J lost 3 bases, and 1 base stayed unmatched. There are 15 residues in the CDR3. The CDR3 region is CASSSGLAGTDTQYF. The CDR3 coding sequence is TGTGCCAGCAGTTCGGGACTAGCGGGGACAGATACGCAGTATTTT.

This chain uses TRBV27 with TRBJ2-1, with D possibly being TRBD1 (5 bases). Germline assignment: CDR1 MNHEY and CDR2 SMNVEV (reference sequence). The germline V and J ends were trimmed by 11 bases and 0 bases, with 17 bases remaining between them. This CDR3 is 15 amino acids long. Here the CDR3 reads CASRVTSFSYNEQFF. CDR3 nucleotides: TGTGCCTCCAGGGTTACCTCCTTCTCCTACAATGAGCAGTTCTTC.

The CDR3 is CASSHRQGSGNTIYF. For the CDR3, the DNA is TGTGCCAGCAGCCATAGACAAGGCTCTGGAAACACCATATATTTT. The rearrangement joins TRBV7-2 to TRBJ1-3, with D unclear. The germline V and J ends were trimmed by 5 bases and 0 bases, with 11 bases remaining between them. The CDR3 covers 15 residues. In germline, CDR1 is SGHTA, CDR2 FQGNSA.

The genes are TRBV7-2 and TRBJ2-2; 8 bases align to TRBD2. Germline values: CDR1 SGHTA, CDR2 FQGNSA. The CDR3 runs 16 residues. With V trimmed by 3 bases and J by 5 bases, 8 bases remained unmatched. Here the CDR3 reads CASSFGAGAGTGELFF. The CDR3 DNA follows: TGTGCCAGCAGCTTCGGAGCGGGAGCGGGAACCGGGGAGCTGTTTTTT. Filled out from reference TRBV7-2 and TRBJ2-2, the complete variable domain reads GAGVSQSPSNKVTEKGKDVELRCDPISGHTALYWYRQSLGQGLEFLIYFQGNSAPDKSGLPSDRFSAERTGGSVSTLTIQRTQQEDSAVYLCASSFGAGAGTGELFFGEGSRLTVL.

This chain links TRBV7-9 with TRBJ2-1; D uncertain. Trimming took 5 bases from V and 6 from J, leaving 8 bases between them. CDR1 SEHNR and CDR2 FQNEAQ come from the germline V gene (reference sequence). This CDR3 is 12 amino acids long. CDR3: CASSPSPNEQFF. In DNA, the CDR3 is TGTGCCAGCAGCCCAAGCCCCAATGAGCAGTTCTTC.

The chain links TRBV15 to TRBJ2-5; 9 positions match TRBD2. This CDR3 comprises 18 residues. The V gene end was trimmed by 1 base and the J gene end by 4 bases; junction bases not matched to a gene: 13. Germline V gene sequence: CDR1 LNHNV, CDR2 YYDKDF (reference sequence). CDR3 sequence reads: CATSRVYGKAGGGETQYF. CDR3 DNA sequence: TGTGCCACCAGCAGAGTCTATGGGAAAGCGGGAGGCGGAGAGACCCAGTACTTC.

V gene TRBV2 combines with J gene TRBJ1-5; 8 bases are a match to TRBD1. The CDR3 sequence is 14 residues long. The trim removed 4 bases at V and 5 bases at J, leaving 4 bases unmatched. Germline values: CDR1 SNHLY, CDR2 FYNNEI. CDR3 residues: CASSGTGPYQPQHF. In nucleotides, the CDR3 is TGTGCCAGCAGTGGGACAGGGCCGTATCAGCCCCAGCATTTT.

The chain uses TRBV27 and TRBJ2-7, with D possibly matching TRBD1 (5 bases). Germline V gene data show CDR1 as MNHEY and CDR2 as SMNVEV (reference sequence). The CDR3 runs to 14 residues. V was trimmed by 6 bases and J by 2 bases, leaving 14 bases between them. CDR3 coding DNA: TGTGCCAGCAGATATAAGACAGAAACCTACGAGCAGTACTTC. Translated, it gives CASRYKTETYEQYF.

The chain links TRBV5-4 to TRBJ2-5, with TRBD1 identical over 11 bases. Trimming removed 5 bases from V and 0 bases from J; junction bases left unmatched: 12. Looked up from germline, CDR1 is SGHNT and CDR2 is YYREEE (reference sequence). The CDR3 loop spans 18 amino acids. In nucleotides, the CDR3 is TGTGCCAGCAGGAGGACAGGGGGCGCAGTTGGAAACCAAGAGACCCAGTACTTC. Its translation: CASRRTGGAVGNQETQYF.

The V call is TRBV6-5, the J call TRBJ2-5, with TRBD1 identical over 7 bases. From germline, CDR1 is MNHEY and CDR2 SVGAGI. CDR3 length equals 15 residues. The J segment lost 1 base and the V segment lost 6 bases, leaving 8 bases of the junction unmatched. The CDR3 DNA is TGTGCCAGCAGCGATACAGGGGAACTCCAAGAGACCCAGTACTTC. It specifies CASSDTGELQETQYF.

The V gene is TRBV5-1, the J gene TRBJ1-4; 7 bases are a match to TRBD1. After removal of 1 base from V and 5 bases from J, the junction contained 5 bases not matched to a gene. The CDR3 extends over 15 amino acids. Germline V gene data show CDR1 as SGHRS and CDR2 as YFSETQ. CDR3 nucleotides: TGCGCCAGCAGCTTGCTTCAGGGGGAAAATGAAAAACTGTTTTTT. It yields the protein CASSLLQGENEKLFF.